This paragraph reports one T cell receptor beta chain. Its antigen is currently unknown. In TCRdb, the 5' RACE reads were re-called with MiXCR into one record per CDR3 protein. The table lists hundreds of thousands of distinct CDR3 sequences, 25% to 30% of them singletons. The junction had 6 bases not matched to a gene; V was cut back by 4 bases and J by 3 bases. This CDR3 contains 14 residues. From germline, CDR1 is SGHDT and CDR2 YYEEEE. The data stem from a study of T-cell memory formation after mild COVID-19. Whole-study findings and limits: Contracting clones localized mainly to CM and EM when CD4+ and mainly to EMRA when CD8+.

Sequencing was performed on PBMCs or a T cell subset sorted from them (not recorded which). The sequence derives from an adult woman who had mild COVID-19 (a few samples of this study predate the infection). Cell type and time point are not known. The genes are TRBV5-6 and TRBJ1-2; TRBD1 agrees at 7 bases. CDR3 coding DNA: TGTGCCAGCAGCAAGATCGGACAGGACTATGGCTACACCTTC. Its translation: CASSKIGQDYGYTF.